What follows are 10 T cell receptor beta chains derived from one specimen sequenced in a study of shared clonotypes between healthy human individuals. The assay was immunoSEQ multiplex PCR, and TCRdb's table has in-frame clones only and misses some. The sample holds about 2.4 million clones; approximately 94% are singletons and the top ten take 0.35% to 0.45%. The specimen was naive CD4+ T cells from PBMCs. As to subset: CD45RA+ positively selected. These TCRs come from a man aged 18 to 29 in good health. Some clones in this sample may be carry-over from other donors' samples.

The CDR3, as DNA: TGTGCCAGCAGCTCTGAAGGCAGGGAGAGACAAGAGACCCAGTACTTC. Its protein product is CASSSEGRERQETQYF. The rearrangement links TRBV5-6 to TRBJ2-5; either TRBD1 or TRBD2 may fit D (5 bases each). The CDR3 runs 16 residues. CDR1 and CDR2 (germline): SGHDT, YYEEEE. Deletions cut 3 bases from V and 2 bases from J, with 17 bases between. Full variable domain (remainder filled in from reference TRBV5-6 and TRBJ2-5): DAGVTQSPTHLIKTRGQQVTLRCSPKSGHDTVSWYQQALGQGPQFIFQYYEEEERQRGNFPDRFSGHQFPNYSSELNVNALLLGDSALYLCASSSEGRERQETQYFGPGTRLLVL.

The CDR3 nucleotides are TGCGCCAGCAGCAAAGCCGGGACACGAGAAGAGACCCAGTACTTC. Its protein product is CASSKAGTREETQYF. The chain has TRBV5-1 and TRBJ2-5; the D gene is possibly TRBD1 (6 bases). This CDR3 comprises 15 residues. Germline V gene sequence: CDR1 SGHRS, CDR2 YFSETQ. V lost 4 bases and J 3 bases, leaving 16 bases between the germline ends.

In this sample, this clone turned up a few times. CDR3 loop: CSVGGQLGYTF. CDR3 DNA: TGCAGCGTCGGTGGACAGTTGGGCTACACCTTC. The rearrangement joins TRBV29-1 to TRBJ1-2, with TRBD1 as a possible D gene (6 bases). The germline V gene encodes CDR1 SQVTM and CDR2 ANQGSEA. The CDR3 extends over 11 amino acids. Trimming removed 6 bases at V and 8 bases at J, with 13 bases between.

V and J are TRBV10-3 and TRBJ1-3, with D possibly matching TRBD1 (6 bases). V was trimmed by 10 bases and J by 0 bases, leaving 13 bases between them. The CDR3 is 14 amino acids. Germline CDR1 and CDR2: ENHRY and SYGVKD. The CDR3 DNA sequence: TGTGCCACCCACAGGGACCTCTCTGGAAACACCATATATTTT. Its translation: CATHRDLSGNTIYF.

The rearrangement links TRBV5-1 to TRBJ1-2, with D hard to call. The CDR3 has 14 amino acids. Trimming shortened V by 0 bases and J by 8 bases, and 14 bases separated the two germline ends. Germline V CDR1 and CDR2: SGHRS, YFSETQ. The CDR3 bases are TGCGCCAGCAGCTTGGAACCTGGGAGGGAAGGCTACACCTTC. It yields the protein CASSLEPGREGYTF.

For this clone: The sample contains more than one DNA sequence encoding this CDR3. The CDR3 bases are TGTGCCAGCAGCTTGGGACTTTCCACAGATACGCAGTATTTT. Residues: CASSLGLSTDTQYF. The chain combines TRBV7-9 with TRBJ2-3; D may be TRBD2 (6 bases). The V gene lost 3 bases and the J gene lost 2 bases, with 9 bases spanning the gap. This CDR3 spans 14 amino acids. Germline V gives CDR1 SEHNR, CDR2 FQNEAQ (reference sequence).

The chain uses TRBV7-2 and TRBJ2-2; D remains unclear. The CDR3 sequence is 14 residues long. V was pared by 6 bases and J by 0 bases, with 8 bases between. Germline loops: CDR1 SGHTA, CDR2 FQGNSA. CDR3 residues: CASRWVTNTGELFF. The DNA of the CDR3 is TGTGCCAGCAGATGGGTTACGAACACCGGGGAGCTGTTTTTT. Complete variable domain (other parts from reference TRBV7-2 and TRBJ2-2): GAGVSQSPSNKVTEKGKDVELRCDPISGHTALYWYRQSLGQGLEFLIYFQGNSAPDKSGLPSDRFSAERTGGSVSTLTIQRTQQEDSAVYLCASRWVTNTGELFFGEGSRLTVL.

The CDR3 DNA is TGCGCCAGCAGCCAAGCCTTTCTGGGAGGGGCCGCCCTCGAGCAGTACTTC. It specifies CASSQAFLGGAALEQYF. The chain links TRBV4-1 to TRBJ2-7; TRBD2 matches at 7 bases. This CDR3 contains 17 residues. The germline V gene has CDR1 MGHRA and CDR2 YSYEKL. Trimming took 1 base from V and 6 from J; bases not matched to a gene: 15.

The chain uses TRBV5-1 and TRBJ2-2; TRBD2 matches at 7 bases. Germline-derived CDR1 and CDR2 are SGHRS and YFSETQ. The CDR3 runs 16 residues. Unmatched junction bases numbered 8, after V lost 2 bases and J lost 4 bases. The CDR3 coding sequence is TGCGCCAGCAGCTTACTCCGGGACTACTTCACCGGGGAGCTGTTTTTT. Translation gives CASSLLRDYFTGELFF. The full variable domain, with the rest looked up from reference TRBV5-1 and TRBJ2-2, is KAGVTQTPRYLIKTRGQQVTLSCSPISGHRSVSWYQQTPGQGLQFLFEYFSETQRNKGNFPGRFSGRQFSNSRSEMNVSTLELGDSALYLCASSLLRDYFTGELFFGEGSRLTVL.

This sequence joins TRBV7-2 and TRBJ2-7; possible D gene TRBD2, 5 bases. CDR3 length equals 14 residues. Germline lookup yields CDR1 SGHTA and CDR2 FQGNSA. V lost 1 base and J lost 3, with 10 bases in between. The CDR3 sequence: CASSLGSTSYEQYF. The CDR3 DNA follows: TGTGCCAGCAGCTTAGGTTCAACTAGCTACGAGCAGTACTTC.